Listed below are T cell receptor beta chains from one sample, sequenced in a study of cytomegalovirus exposure and HLA in healthy donors. Clones were sequenced by immunoSEQ multiplex PCR, and TCRdb holds only the in-frame ones, with some missing. This table has about 110,000 clones, 70% to 90% appearing once. What was sequenced was PBMCs. The receptors here all came from a woman younger than 35 in good health and CMV-seronegative. The conserved cysteine and the conserved F or W are not part of the CDR3 here.

J	V	CDR3
TRBJ2-1	TRBV6-1	ATSTGNNEQF
TRBJ2-3	TRBV6-4	ASSERQGPTDTQY
TRBJ2-5	TRBV7-9	ASSWMQGTQETQY
TRBJ1-1	TRBV6-5	ASSQALTNTEAF
TRBJ1-2	TRBV5-5	ASSTLRDDYGYT
TRBJ2-7	TRBV9	ASSPREGISSYEQY
TRBJ2-1	TRBV10-2	ASSDFRSPYNEQF
TRBJ1-2	TRBV11-2	ASSPRDRVLGGYT
TRBJ2-1	TRBV29-1	SVEGLAGGTGNEQF
TRBJ1-3	TRBV9	ASSEDGGGNTIY
TRBJ2-7	TRBV6-1	AGRGGAYEQY
TRBJ2-3	TRBV27	ASSAGQSSTDTQY
TRBJ2-1	TRBV27	ASSPNRGGYNEQF
TRBJ1-1	TRBV6-5	ASSYSLGLNTEAF
TRBJ1-1	TRBV21-1	ASSTILRDRGFTEAF
TRBJ2-2	TRBV30	AWTATGTGELF
TRBJ1-1	TRBV28	ASSRDRGKNTEAF
TRBJ2-1	TRBV5-1	ASSLYGTSGGQSYNEQF
TRBJ2-1	TRBV7-6	ASSLAGTSGGRNEQF
TRBJ2-4	TRBV28	ASSPREVKNIQY
TRBJ1-2	TRBV2	ASSELAHYGYT
TRBJ1-6	TRBV4-1	ASSQVPPQGGDSPLH
TRBJ2-3	TRBV30	AWSKTRTSGGTDTQY
TRBJ2-1	TRBV9	ASSVGGRGGGNEQF
TRBJ1-4	TRBV7-9	ASSLSRGNEKLF
TRBJ1-1	TRBV19	ASSVDTSGNTEAF
TRBJ2-1	TRBV18	ASSPQTGRNEQF
TRBJ2-2	TRBV13	ASSLVDRANTGELF